The clone carrying this T cell receptor beta chain has a handful of counts. The antigen remains unidentified. The data originate from a study of T cell repertoires in cytomegalovirus infection. In the study overall: Public signatures in TCR beta pointed to CMV infection and matching HLA type.

J gave up 5 bases and V 5 bases, and 8 bases lay outside the gene matches. The V gene's germline CDR1 is MNHNS and CDR2 SASEGT. The CDR3 runs 14 residues. TCRdb ran MiXCR on the reads and lists one entry per CDR3 protein. This table has around 300,000 distinct CDR3 sequences, more than 8% appearing once. Study-wide findings and caveats: In two of eight donors, the top clonotype was HLA-C-restricted CMV-specific.

Sequencing used PBMCs. The sequence came from a human donor in good health (CMV status not recorded). Some clones in this sample may be carry-over from other donors' samples. The V and J genes are TRBV6-1 and TRBJ2-5, with TRBD2 matching over 7 bases. The CDR3 sequence: CASSYGGSFETQYF. The CDR3 DNA reads as TGTGCCAGCAGTTACGGCGGGAGCTTCGAGACCCAGTACTTC.